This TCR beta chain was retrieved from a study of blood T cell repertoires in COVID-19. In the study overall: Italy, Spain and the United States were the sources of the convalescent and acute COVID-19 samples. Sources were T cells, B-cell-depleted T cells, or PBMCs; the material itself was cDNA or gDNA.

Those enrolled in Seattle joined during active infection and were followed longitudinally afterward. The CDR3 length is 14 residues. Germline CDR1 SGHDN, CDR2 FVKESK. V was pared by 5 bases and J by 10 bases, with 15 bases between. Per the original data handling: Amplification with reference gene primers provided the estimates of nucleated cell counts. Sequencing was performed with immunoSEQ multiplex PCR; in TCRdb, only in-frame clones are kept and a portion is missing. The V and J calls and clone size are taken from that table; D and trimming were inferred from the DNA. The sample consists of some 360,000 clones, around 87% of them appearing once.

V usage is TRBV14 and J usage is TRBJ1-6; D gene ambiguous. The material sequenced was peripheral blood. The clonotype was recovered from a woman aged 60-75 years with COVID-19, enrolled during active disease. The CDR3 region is CASSRTGLRSPLHF. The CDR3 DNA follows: TGTGCCAGCAGCAGGACTGGCTTAAGATCACCCCTCCACTTT.